Listed here are 20 T cell receptor beta chains from one sample, sequenced in a study of blood T cell repertoires in COVID-19. Sequenced by immunoSEQ multiplex PCR; TCRdb stores in-frame clones only, minus some. The data show roughly 280,000 clones, approximately 91% seen once. The sequenced sample was peripheral blood. Receptors originate from a woman aged 25 to 45 with COVID-19, enrolled during active disease.

The CDR3 DNA reads TGTGCCACTGGGGCAGGGAGCAATCAGCCCCAGCATTTT. Amino acid sequence: CATGAGSNQPQHF. The chain employs TRBV24-1 and TRBJ1-5, with D perhaps matching TRBD1 (5 bases). Per germline, CDR1 KGHDR and CDR2 SFDVKD. V dropped 10 bases and J dropped 1 base, with 10 bases sitting between them. The CDR3 covers 13 residues.

The chain employs TRBV9 and TRBJ2-3, with D possibly matching TRBD2 (6 bases). Trimming shortened V by 0 bases and J by 4 bases, and 9 bases separated the two germline ends. Per germline, CDR1 SGDLS and CDR2 YYNGEE. The CDR3 has 14 residues. CDR3 DNA: TGTGCCAGCAGCGTAGTTCCGGGAGCAGATACGCAGTATTTT. Translating gives CASSVVPGADTQYF.

This sequence joins TRBV6-5 and TRBJ1-6; no reliable D call. CDR1 and CDR2 (germline): MNHEY, SVGAGI. The CDR3 totals 14 residues. V was pared by 5 bases and J by 7 bases, with 12 bases between. CDR3 sequence (DNA): TGTGCCAGCAGTAGAGACATAAACAATTCACCCCTCCACTTT. It is translated as CASSRDINNSPLHF.

The rearrangement uses TRBV5-1 and TRBJ2-2; unclear D gene. Per the germline V gene, CDR1 is SGHRS and CDR2 is YFSETQ. There are 13 residues in the CDR3. Deletions cut 1 base from V and 5 bases from J, with 6 bases between. This chain's CDR3 is CASSLPGTGELFF. The CDR3 DNA is TGCGCCAGCAGCTTGCCCGGGACCGGGGAGCTGTTTTTT. The full variable domain, its missing parts supplied by reference TRBV5-1 and TRBJ2-2, is KAGVTQTPRYLIKTRGQQVTLSCSPISGHRSVSWYQQTPGQGLQFLFEYFSETQRNKGNFPGRFSGRQFSNSRSEMNVSTLELGDSALYLCASSLPGTGELFFGEGSRLTVL.

V and J are TRBV10-3 and TRBJ2-7, with 9 bases matching TRBD2. J lost 7 bases, V lost 0 bases, and 10 bases had no gene match. This CDR3 comprises 16 residues. Germline V lookup: CDR1 ENHRY, CDR2 SYGVKD. The CDR3 protein is CAISESVAGGTGEQYF. The DNA for the CDR3 is TGTGCCATCAGTGAGTCAGTCGCGGGAGGGACGGGGGAGCAGTACTTC.

The rearrangement links TRBV4-2 to TRBJ1-2, with D perhaps matching TRBD1 (6 bases). Germline V gene lookup returns CDR1 LGHNA and CDR2 YNFKEQ. Deletions cut 0 bases from V and 3 bases from J, with 11 bases between. The CDR3 length is 15 residues. This chain's CDR3 is CASSQDLGQHYGYTF. The DNA of the CDR3 is TGTGCCAGCAGCCAAGATTTAGGACAGCACTATGGCTACACCTTC.

This rearrangement joins TRBV21-1 to TRBJ2-7; TRBD2 is the table's D call, not checked against the DNA. TRBV21-1 is a pseudogene. The CDR3 sequence is 20 residues long. This CDR3 is CASSIRLAGGPEPLSYEQYF. CDR3 DNA sequence: TGTGCCAGCAGCATTCGACTAGCGGGAGGGCCAGAGCCTCTATCCTACGAGCAGTACTTC.

The chain employs TRBV4-1 and TRBJ1-5, with TRBD1 identical over 8 bases. The V gene end was trimmed by 1 base and the J gene end by 6 bases; junction bases not matched to a gene: 11. CDR3 length: 17 residues. The germline CDR1 and CDR2 sequences are MGHRA and YSYEKL. CDR3 sequence (DNA): TGCGCCAGCAGCCAAGGTAACAGGGGGAAGGCTGGTCAGCCCCAGCATTTT. Amino acid sequence: CASSQGNRGKAGQPQHF.

The chain joins TRBV6-1 to TRBJ2-1, with 9 bases matching TRBD2. Germline V gives CDR1 MNHNS, CDR2 SASEGT. V shed 2 bases, J shed 6 bases, and the junction held 14 bases outside the gene matches. The CDR3 is 18 residues long. In nucleotides, the CDR3 is TGTGCCAGCAGTGAAAGGGGTAGGTCACTAGCGGGTTTCAATGAGCAGTTCTTC. Its translation is CASSERGRSLAGFNEQFF.

The chain has TRBV7-9 and TRBJ2-7; TRBD2 is a possible D gene (6 bases). The V gene's germline CDR1 is SEHNR and CDR2 FQNEAQ (reference sequence). CDR3 length: 12 amino acids. The V and J ends lost 5 bases and 3 bases respectively, with 8 bases between them. As DNA, the CDR3 is TGTGCCAGCAGCCCCGGGGGCTACGAGCAGTACTTC. Translating it yields CASSPGGYEQYF.

Concerning this clone: Other DNA sequences in this sample translate to the same CDR3. This rearrangement joins TRBV9 to TRBJ2-2; D might be TRBD1 (6 bases). Trimming took 1 base from V and 0 from J, leaving 7 bases between them. This CDR3 comprises 15 residues. Germline loops: CDR1 SGDLS, CDR2 YYNGEE. CDR3 sequence (DNA): TGTGCCAGCAGCGTACAGGGGACGAACACCGGGGAGCTGTTTTTT. Protein product: CASSVQGTNTGELFF.

The chain links TRBV9 to TRBJ2-1; TRBD2 aligns across 7 bases. Germline values: CDR1 SGDLS, CDR2 YYNGEE. The length of the CDR3 is 16 residues. With 0 bases clipped from V and 1 base from J, the junction kept 4 bases outside the gene matches. Here the CDR3 DNA reads TGTGCCAGCAGCGTAGTGGGGAGGGGTTCCTACAATGAGCAGTTCTTC. Amino acids: CASSVVGRGSYNEQFF. The variable domain in full, with the rest retrieved from reference TRBV9 and TRBJ2-1, is DSGVTQTPKHLITATGQRVTLRCSPRSGDLSVYWYQQSLDQGLQFLIQYYNGEERAKGNILERFSAQQFPDLHSELNLSSLELGDSALYFCASSVVGRGSYNEQFFGPGTRLTVL.

This clone appeared a single time. V is TRBV20-1 and J is TRBJ2-7; D gene unclear. Germline V CDR1 and CDR2: DFQATT, SNEGSKA (reference sequence). There are 10 residues in the CDR3. V was shortened by 7 bases and J by 2 bases, with 6 bases between the two germline ends. The CDR3: CSGGPYEQYF. The CDR3 DNA follows: TGCAGTGGAGGTCCCTACGAGCAGTACTTC.

V and J are TRBV4-1 and TRBJ1-1; no definite D call. The CDR3 consists of 15 residues. CDR1 is MGHRA and CDR2 is YSYEKL in the germline V gene. The V end lost 1 base, the J end lost 6 bases, and 15 bases lay between the germline ends. Written as DNA, the CDR3 is TGCGCCAGCAGCCAAGTACACAGCGGTTACGCTGAAGCTTTCTTT. Translating it yields CASSQVHSGYAEAFF.

J is TRBJ2-2 and V is TRBV4-2; 9 bases line up with TRBD1. The CDR3 is made up of 17 amino acids. Germline trimming cut 0 bases from V and 0 bases from J; bases unmatched to any gene: 2. Germline loops: CDR1 LGHNA, CDR2 YNFKEQ. As DNA, the CDR3 is TGTGCCAGCAGCCAAGACCGGGACAGGGCGAACACCGGGGAGCTGTTTTTT. It yields the protein CASSQDRDRANTGELFF.

V and J are TRBV2 and TRBJ2-2, with D uncertain. Germline V lookup: CDR1 SNHLY, CDR2 FYNNEI. The CDR3 is 12 residues long. V was pared by 7 bases and J by 7 bases, with 10 bases between. CDR3 protein: CASTPPGGELFF. CDR3 bases: TGTGCCAGCACCCCTCCGGGCGGGGAGCTGTTTTTT.

This clone appeared a few times. The gene calls are TRBV28 and TRBJ1-2, with 11 bases aligning to TRBD1. With V trimmed by 7 bases and J by 4 bases, 8 bases remained unmatched. This CDR3 spans 15 amino acids. Germline V gene sequence: CDR1 MDHEN, CDR2 SYDVKM. The CDR3 spells CASKLSGQGVYGYTF. The CDR3 DNA sequence: TGTGCCAGCAAACTTTCGGGACAGGGGGTCTATGGCTACACCTTC.

The rearrangement links TRBV3-1 (or the pseudogene TRBV3-2) to TRBJ2-2; 7 bases map to TRBD2. The CDR3 has 14 residues. V lost 0 bases and J lost 6; bases outside the gene matches: 1. The germline CDR1 and CDR2 sequences are LGHDT and YNNKEL (reference sequence). The CDR3 DNA reads as TGTGCCAGCAGCCAAGATAGCGGGCCCGGGGAGCTGTTTTTT. Translation gives CASSQDSGPGELFF.

Only one count was recorded for this clone. The chain combines TRBV7-3 with TRBJ2-1, with a weak D call TRBD2 (5 bases). CDR3 size: 13 residues. V dropped 4 bases and J dropped 7 bases, with 11 bases sitting between them. From germline, CDR1 is SGHTA and CDR2 FQGTGA. CDR3 amino acids: CASSSPGGNEQFF. In nucleotides, the CDR3 is TGTGCCAGCAGCTCGCCCGGCGGGAATGAGCAGTTCTTC.

Only a few counts were recorded for this clone. V and J are TRBV4-3 and TRBJ1-1; D is unclear. The germline CDR1 and CDR2 sequences are LGHNA and YSLEER. This CDR3 has 14 amino acids. V lost 1 base and J 4 bases, leaving 10 bases between the germline ends. CDR3 nucleotide sequence: TGCGCCAGCAGCCAAGGTAGGACTACCACTGAAGCTTTCTTT. Residues: CASSQGRTTTEAFF.